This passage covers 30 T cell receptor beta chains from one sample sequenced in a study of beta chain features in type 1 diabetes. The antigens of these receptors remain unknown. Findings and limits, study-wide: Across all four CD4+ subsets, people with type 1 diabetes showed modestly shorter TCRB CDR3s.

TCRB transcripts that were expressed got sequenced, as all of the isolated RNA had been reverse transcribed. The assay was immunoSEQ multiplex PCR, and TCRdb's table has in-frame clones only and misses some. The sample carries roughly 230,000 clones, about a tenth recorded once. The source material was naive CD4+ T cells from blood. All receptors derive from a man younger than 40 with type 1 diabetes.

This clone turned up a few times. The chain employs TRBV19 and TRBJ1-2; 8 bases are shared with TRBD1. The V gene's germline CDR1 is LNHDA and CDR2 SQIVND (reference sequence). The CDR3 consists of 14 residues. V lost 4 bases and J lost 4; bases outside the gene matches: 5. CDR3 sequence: CASSKGQGVYGYTF. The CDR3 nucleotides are TGTGCCAGTAGTAAAGGACAGGGCGTCTATGGCTACACCTTC.

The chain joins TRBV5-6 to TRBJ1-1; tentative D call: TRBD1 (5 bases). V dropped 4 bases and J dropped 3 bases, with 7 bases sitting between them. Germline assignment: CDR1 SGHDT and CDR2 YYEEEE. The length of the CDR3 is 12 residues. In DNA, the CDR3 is TGTGCCAGCAGCAAGGGGTACACTGAAGCTTTCTTT. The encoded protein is CASSKGYTEAFF.

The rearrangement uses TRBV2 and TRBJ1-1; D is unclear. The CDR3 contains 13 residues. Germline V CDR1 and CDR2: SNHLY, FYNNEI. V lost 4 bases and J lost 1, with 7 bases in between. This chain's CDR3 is CASSVSQNTEAFF. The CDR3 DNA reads TGTGCCAGCAGTGTCAGTCAGAACACTGAAGCTTTCTTT.

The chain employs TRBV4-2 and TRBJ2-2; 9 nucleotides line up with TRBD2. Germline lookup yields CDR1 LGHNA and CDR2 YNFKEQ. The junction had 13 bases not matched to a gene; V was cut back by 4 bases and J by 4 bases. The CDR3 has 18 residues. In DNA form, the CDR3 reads TGTGCCAGCAGCCCTTTGGGGCAGCGGGGGGCATCCACCGGGGAGCTGTTTTTT. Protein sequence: CASSPLGQRGASTGELFF.

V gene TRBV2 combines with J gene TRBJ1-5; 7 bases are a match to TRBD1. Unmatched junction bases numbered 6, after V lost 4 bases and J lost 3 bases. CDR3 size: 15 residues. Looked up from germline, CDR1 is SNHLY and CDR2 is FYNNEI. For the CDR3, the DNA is TGTGCCAGCAGTGGGACAGGCGTAGCCAATCAGCCCCAGCATTTT. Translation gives CASSGTGVANQPQHF.

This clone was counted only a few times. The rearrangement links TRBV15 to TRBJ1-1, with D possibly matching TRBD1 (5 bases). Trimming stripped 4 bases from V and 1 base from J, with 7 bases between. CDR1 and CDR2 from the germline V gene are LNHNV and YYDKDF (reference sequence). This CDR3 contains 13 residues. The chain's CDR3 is CATSNQGNTEAFF. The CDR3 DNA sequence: TGTGCCACCAGCAACCAGGGGAACACTGAAGCTTTCTTT.

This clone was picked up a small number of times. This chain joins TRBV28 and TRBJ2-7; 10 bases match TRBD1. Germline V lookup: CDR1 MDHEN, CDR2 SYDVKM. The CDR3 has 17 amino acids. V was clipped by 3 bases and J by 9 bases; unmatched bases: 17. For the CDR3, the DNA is TGTGCCAGCAGTTTCGGTCCGCCCCCGGGACAGGGGCTCTGGCAGTACTTC. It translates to CASSFGPPPGQGLWQYF. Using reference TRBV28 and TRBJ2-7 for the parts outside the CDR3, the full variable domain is DVKVTQSSRYLVKRTGEKVFLECVQDMDHENMFWYRQDPGLGLRLIYFSYDVKMKEKGDIPEGYSVSREKKERFSLILESASTNQTSMYLCASSFGPPPGQGLWQYFGPGTRLTVT.

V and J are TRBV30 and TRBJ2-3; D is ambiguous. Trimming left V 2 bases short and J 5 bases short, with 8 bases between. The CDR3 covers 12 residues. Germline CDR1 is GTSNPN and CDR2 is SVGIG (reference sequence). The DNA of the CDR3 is TGTGCCTGGAGTTGGGCAGGAGATACGCAGTATTTT. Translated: CAWSWAGDTQYF.

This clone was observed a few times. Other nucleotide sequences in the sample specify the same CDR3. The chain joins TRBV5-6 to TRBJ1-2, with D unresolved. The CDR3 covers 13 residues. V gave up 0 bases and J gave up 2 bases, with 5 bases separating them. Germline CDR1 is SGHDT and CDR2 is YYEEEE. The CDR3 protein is CASSLGRNYGYTF. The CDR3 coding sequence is TGTGCCAGCAGCTTGGGCAGGAACTATGGCTACACCTTC.

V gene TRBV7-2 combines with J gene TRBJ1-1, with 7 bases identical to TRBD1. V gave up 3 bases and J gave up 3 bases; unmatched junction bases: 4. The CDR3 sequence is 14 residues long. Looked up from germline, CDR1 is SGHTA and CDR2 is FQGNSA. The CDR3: CASSLDTGDTEAFF. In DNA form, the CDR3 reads TGTGCCAGCAGCTTGGACACAGGGGACACTGAAGCTTTCTTT.

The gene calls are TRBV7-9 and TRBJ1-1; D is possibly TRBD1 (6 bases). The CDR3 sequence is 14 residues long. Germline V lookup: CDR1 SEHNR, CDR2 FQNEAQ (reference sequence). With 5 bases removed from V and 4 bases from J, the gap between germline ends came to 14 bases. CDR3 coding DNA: TGTGCCAGCAGCCTAACAGGGAGAATCACTGAAGCTTTCTTT. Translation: CASSLTGRITEAFF.

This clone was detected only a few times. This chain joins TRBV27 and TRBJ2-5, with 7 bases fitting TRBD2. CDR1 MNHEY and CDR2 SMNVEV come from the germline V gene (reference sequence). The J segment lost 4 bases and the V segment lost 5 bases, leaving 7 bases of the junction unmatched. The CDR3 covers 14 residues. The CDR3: CASSGGGRRETQYF. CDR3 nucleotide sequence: TGTGCCAGCAGTGGCGGGGGTAGAAGAGAGACCCAGTACTTC.

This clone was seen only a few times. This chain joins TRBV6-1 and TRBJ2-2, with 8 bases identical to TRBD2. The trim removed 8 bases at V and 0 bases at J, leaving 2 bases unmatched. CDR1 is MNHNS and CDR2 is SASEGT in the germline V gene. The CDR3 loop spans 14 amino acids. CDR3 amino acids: CASRSGANTGELFF. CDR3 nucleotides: TGTGCCAGCCGTAGCGGGGCGAACACCGGGGAGCTGTTTTTT.

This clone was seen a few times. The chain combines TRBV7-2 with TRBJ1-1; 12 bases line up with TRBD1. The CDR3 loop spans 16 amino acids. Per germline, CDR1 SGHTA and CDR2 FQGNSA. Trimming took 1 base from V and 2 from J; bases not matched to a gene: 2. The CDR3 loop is CASSLVGTGGNTEAFF. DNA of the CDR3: TGTGCCAGCAGCTTAGTAGGGACAGGGGGCAACACTGAAGCTTTCTTT.

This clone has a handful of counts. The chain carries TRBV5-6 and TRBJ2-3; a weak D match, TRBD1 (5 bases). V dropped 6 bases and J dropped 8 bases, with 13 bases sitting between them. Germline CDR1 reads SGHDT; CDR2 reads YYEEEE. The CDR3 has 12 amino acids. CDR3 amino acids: CASTLGVGTQYF. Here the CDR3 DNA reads TGTGCCAGCACCCTAGGGGTTGGTACGCAGTATTTT. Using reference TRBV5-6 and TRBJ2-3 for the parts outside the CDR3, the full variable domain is DAGVTQSPTHLIKTRGQQVTLRCSPKSGHDTVSWYQQALGQGPQFIFQYYEEEERQRGNFPDRFSGHQFPNYSSELNVNALLLGDSALYLCASTLGVGTQYFGPGTRLTVL.

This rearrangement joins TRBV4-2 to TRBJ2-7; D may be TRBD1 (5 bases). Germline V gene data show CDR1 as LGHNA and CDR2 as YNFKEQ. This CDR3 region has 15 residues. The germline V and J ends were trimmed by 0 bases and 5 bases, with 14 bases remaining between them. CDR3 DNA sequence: TGTGCCAGCAGCCAAGATCAGGGCAGGTACGACGAGCAGTACTTC. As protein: CASSQDQGRYDEQYF.

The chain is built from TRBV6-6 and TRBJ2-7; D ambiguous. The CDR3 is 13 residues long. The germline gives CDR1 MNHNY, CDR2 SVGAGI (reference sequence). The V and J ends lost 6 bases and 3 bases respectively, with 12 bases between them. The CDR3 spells CASSRSDFYEQYF. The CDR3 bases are TGTGCCAGCAGCCGAAGCGATTTCTACGAGCAGTACTTC.

Here the CDR3 DNA reads TGTGCCAGCAGCGTAGGGGACAGGGGGACCTACGAGCAGTACTTC. It translates to CASSVGDRGTYEQYF. This chain connects TRBV9 to TRBJ2-7; 11 bases map to TRBD1. The V gene's germline CDR1 is SGDLS and CDR2 YYNGEE. The CDR3 has 15 amino acids. With 0 bases clipped from V and 2 bases from J, the junction kept 1 base outside the gene matches.

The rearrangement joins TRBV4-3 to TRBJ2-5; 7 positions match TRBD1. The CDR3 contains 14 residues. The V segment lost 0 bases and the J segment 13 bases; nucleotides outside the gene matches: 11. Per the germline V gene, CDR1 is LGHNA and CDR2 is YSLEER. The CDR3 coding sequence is TGCGCCAGCAGCCAAGATTTAACCAGGGACAGTACGTACTTC. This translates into CASSQDLTRDSTYF.

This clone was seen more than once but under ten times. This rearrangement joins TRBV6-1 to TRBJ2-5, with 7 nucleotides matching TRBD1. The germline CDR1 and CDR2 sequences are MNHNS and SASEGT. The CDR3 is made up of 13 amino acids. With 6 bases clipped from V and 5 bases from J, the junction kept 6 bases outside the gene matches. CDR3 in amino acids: CASRGQVGETQYF. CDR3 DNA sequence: TGTGCCAGCAGAGGACAGGTGGGCGAGACCCAGTACTTC.

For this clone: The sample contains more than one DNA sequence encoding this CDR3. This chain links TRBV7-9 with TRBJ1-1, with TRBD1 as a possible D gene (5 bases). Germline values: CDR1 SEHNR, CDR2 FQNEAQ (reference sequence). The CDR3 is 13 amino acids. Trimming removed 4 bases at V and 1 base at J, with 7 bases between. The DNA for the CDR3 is TGTGCCAGCAGCTCCACAGGGAACACTGAAGCTTTCTTT. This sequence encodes CASSSTGNTEAFF.

CDR3 bases: TGCAGCGTATCACTTGGTGGGACAGGGGCGGTCGGGGAGCTGTTTTTT. Residues: CSVSLGGTGAVGELFF. The rearrangement uses TRBV29-1 and TRBJ2-2, with 10 positions matching TRBD1. Losses at the gene ends were 6 bases for V and 7 bases for J; bases not matched to a gene: 14. The CDR3 length is 16 residues. Germline CDR1 reads SQVTM; CDR2 reads ANQGSEA.

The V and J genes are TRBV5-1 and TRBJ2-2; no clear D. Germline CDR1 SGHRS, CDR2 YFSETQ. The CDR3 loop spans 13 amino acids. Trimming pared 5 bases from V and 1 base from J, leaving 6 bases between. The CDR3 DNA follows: TGCGCCAGCAGTTCAGGGAACACCGGGGAGCTGTTTTTT. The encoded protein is CASSSGNTGELFF. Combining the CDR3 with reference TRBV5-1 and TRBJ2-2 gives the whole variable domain KAGVTQTPRYLIKTRGQQVTLSCSPISGHRSVSWYQQTPGQGLQFLFEYFSETQRNKGNFPGRFSGRQFSNSRSEMNVSTLELGDSALYLCASSSGNTGELFFGEGSRLTVL.

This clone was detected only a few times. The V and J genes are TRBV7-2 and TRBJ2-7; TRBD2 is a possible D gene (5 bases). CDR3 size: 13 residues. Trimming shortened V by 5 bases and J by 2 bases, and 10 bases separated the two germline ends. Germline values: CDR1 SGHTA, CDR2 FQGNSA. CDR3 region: CASSPRLTYEQYF. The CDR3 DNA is TGTGCCAGCAGCCCACGACTAACCTACGAGCAGTACTTC.

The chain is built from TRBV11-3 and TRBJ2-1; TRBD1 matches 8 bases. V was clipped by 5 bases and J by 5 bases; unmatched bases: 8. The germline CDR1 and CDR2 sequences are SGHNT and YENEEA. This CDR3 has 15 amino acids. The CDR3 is CASSTQGAGDNEQFF. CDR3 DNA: TGTGCCAGCAGCACCCAGGGGGCAGGGGACAATGAGCAGTTCTTC.

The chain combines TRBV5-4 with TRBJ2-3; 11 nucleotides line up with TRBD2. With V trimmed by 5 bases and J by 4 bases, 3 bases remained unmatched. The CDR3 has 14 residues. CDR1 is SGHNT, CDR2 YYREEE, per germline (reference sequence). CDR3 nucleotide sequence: TGTGCCAGCAGGGGGACTAGCGGACCAGATACGCAGTATTTT. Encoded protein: CASRGTSGPDTQYF.

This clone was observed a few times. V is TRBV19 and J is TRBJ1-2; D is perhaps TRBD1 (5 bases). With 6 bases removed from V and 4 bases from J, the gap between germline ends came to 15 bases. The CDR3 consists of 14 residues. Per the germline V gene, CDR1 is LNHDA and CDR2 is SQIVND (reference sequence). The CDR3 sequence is CASRPMQGGYGYTF. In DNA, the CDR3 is TGTGCCAGTAGACCGATGCAGGGAGGCTATGGCTACACCTTC.

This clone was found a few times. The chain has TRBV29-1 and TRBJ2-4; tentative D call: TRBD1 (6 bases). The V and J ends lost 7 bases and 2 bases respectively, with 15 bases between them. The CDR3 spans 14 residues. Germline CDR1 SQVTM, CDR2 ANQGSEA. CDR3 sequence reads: CSAGGAGTKNIQYF. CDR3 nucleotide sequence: TGCAGCGCTGGGGGCGCCGGGACCAAAAACATTCAGTACTTC.

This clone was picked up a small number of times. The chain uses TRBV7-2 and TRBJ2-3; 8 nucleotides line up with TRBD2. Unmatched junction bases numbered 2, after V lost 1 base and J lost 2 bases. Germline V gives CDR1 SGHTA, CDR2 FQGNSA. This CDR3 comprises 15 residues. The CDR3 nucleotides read TGTGCCAGCAGCTTAGGACTAGCGATCACAGATACGCAGTATTTT. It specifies CASSLGLAITDTQYF.

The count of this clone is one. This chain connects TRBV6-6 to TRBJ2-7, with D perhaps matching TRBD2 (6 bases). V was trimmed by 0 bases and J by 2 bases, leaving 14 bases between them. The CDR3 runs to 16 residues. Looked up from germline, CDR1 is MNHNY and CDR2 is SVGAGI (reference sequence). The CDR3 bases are TGTGCCAGCAGTTACTCAGCGGGCCCTGGGGCCTACGAGCAGTACTTC. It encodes CASSYSAGPGAYEQYF.